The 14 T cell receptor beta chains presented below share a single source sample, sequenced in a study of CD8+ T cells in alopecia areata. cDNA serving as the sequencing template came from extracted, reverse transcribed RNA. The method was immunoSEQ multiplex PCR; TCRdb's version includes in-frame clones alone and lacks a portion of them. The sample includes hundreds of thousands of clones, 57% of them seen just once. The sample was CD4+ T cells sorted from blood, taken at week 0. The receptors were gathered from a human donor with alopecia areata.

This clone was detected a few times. CDR3 sequence: CASSLSSGGAAYNEQFF. CDR3 bases: TGTGCCAGCAGCTTATCTAGCGGGGGGGCCGCCTACAATGAGCAGTTCTTC. V and J are TRBV7-2 and TRBJ2-1; 12 bases match TRBD2. After removal of 2 bases from V and 2 bases from J, the junction contained 4 bases not matched to a gene. Germline loops: CDR1 SGHTA, CDR2 FQGNSA. The CDR3 loop spans 17 amino acids.

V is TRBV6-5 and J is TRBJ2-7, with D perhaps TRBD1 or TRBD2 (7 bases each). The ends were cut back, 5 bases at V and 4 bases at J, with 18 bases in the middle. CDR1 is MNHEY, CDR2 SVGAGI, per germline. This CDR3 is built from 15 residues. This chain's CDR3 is CASSPIIRGGYEQYF. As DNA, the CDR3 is TGTGCCAGCAGTCCAATTATCAGGGGGGGGTACGAGCAGTACTTC.

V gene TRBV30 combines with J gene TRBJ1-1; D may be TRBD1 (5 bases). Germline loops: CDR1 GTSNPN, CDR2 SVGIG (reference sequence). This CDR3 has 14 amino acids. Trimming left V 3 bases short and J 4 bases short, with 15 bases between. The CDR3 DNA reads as TGTGCCTGGAGGCCTCCCGGGGACGGCACTGAAGCTTTCTTT. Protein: CAWRPPGDGTEAFF.

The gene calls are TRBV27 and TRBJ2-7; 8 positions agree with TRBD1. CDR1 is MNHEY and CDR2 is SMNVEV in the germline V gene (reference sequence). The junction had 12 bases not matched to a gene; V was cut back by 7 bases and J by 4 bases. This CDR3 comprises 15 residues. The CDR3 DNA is TGTGCCAGCATTACCGCGGACAGGGAGGAGTACGAGCAGTACTTC. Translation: CASITADREEYEQYF.

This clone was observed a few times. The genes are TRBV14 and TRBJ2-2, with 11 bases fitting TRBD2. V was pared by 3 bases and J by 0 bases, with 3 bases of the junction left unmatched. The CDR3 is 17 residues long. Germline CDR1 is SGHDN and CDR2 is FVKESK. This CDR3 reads CASSQRTSGPNTGELFF. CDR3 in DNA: TGTGCCAGCAGCCAGAGGACTAGCGGGCCGAACACCGGGGAGCTGTTTTTT.

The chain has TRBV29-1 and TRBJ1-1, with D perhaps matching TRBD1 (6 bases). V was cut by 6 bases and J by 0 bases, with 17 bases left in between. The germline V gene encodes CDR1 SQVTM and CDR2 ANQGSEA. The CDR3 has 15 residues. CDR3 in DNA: TGCAGCGTCGCCCTCAGGGGTCCGCTGAACACTGAAGCTTTCTTT. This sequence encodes CSVALRGPLNTEAFF.

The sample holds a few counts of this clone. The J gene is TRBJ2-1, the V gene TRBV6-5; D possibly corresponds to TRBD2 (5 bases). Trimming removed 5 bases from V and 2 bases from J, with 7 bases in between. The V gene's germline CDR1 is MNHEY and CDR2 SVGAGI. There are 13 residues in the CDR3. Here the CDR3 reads CASSHGAYNEQFF. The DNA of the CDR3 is TGTGCCAGCAGTCACGGGGCCTACAATGAGCAGTTCTTC.

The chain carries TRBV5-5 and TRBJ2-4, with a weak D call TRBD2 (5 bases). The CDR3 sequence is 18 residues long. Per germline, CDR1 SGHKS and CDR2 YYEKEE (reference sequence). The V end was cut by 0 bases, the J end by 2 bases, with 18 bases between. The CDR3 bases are TGTGCCAGCAGCTTGGCGCGGGTGGAGAGAGTGACCAAAAACATTCAGTACTTC. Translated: CASSLARVERVTKNIQYF.

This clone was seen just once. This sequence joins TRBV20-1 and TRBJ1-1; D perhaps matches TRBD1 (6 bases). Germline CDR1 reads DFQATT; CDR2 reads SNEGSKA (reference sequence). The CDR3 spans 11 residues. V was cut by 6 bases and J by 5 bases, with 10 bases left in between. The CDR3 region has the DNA TGCAGTGCCCAAGGGGGAACTGAAGCTTTCTTT. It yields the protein CSAQGGTEAFF.

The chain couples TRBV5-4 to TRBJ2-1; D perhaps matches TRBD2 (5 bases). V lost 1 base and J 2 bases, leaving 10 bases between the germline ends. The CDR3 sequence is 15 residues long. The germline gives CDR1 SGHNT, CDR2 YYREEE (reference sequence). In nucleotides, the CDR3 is TGTGCCAGCAGCTTGAGTAGCGCCGCCTACAATGAGCAGTTCTTC. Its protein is CASSLSSAAYNEQFF. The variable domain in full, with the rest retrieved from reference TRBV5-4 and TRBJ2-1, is ETGVTQSPTHLIKTRGQQVTLRCSSQSGHNTVSWYQQALGQGPQFIFQYYREEENGRGNFPPRFSGLQFPNYSSELNVNALELDDSALYLCASSLSSAAYNEQFFGPGTRLTVL.

In DNA form, the CDR3 reads TGTGCCAGCACCCTAGCGGGGGCCCGAAACATTCAGTACTTC. Its translation is CASTLAGARNIQYF. The V call is TRBV2, the J call TRBJ2-4; 10 bases map to TRBD2. Germline values: CDR1 SNHLY, CDR2 FYNNEI. V dropped 7 bases and J dropped 6; count of bases not matched to a gene: 6. This CDR3 comprises 14 residues.

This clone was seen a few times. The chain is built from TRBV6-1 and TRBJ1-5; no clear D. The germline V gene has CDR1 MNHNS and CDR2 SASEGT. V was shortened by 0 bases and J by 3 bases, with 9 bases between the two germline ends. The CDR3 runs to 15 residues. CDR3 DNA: TGTGCCAGCAGTGAAGCGTACAGTTACAATCAGCCCCAGCATTTT. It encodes CASSEAYSYNQPQHF.

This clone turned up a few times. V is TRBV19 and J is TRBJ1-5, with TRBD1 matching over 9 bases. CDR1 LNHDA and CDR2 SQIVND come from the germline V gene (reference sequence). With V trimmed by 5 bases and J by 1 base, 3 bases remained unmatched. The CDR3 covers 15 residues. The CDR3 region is CASSLQGASNQPQHF. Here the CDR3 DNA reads TGTGCCAGTAGTCTACAGGGGGCCAGCAATCAGCCCCAGCATTTT.

The CDR3 protein is CAWSRGIRQGNTGELFF. Written as DNA, the CDR3 is TGTGCCTGGAGTCGGGGGATACGACAGGGCAACACCGGGGAGCTGTTTTTT. The rearrangement uses TRBV30 and TRBJ2-2; a weak D match, TRBD1 (7 bases). Germline V lookup: CDR1 GTSNPN, CDR2 SVGIG (reference sequence). The CDR3 spans 17 residues. The V end was cut by 2 bases, the J end by 2 bases, with 18 bases between.